The subject of this entry is one T cell receptor (beta chain). Germline and junction disagree at one end, which may indicate a read error. Germline V gene lookup returns CDR1 MDHEN and CDR2 SYDVKM. The CDR3 is 14 amino acids. This sample stems from a study of blood T cell repertoires in COVID-19. Repertoires were generated with immunoSEQ multiplex PCR, while TCRdb's copy carries only in-frame clones and drops some. The sample shows roughly 180,000 clones, around 82% of them seen only once. The source of this sequence is a woman aged 80 or older with active or convalescent COVID-19. The rearrangement uses TRBV28 and TRBJ1-5; D might be TRBD1 (5 bases). Source material: peripheral blood. DNA of the CDR3: TGTGCCAGCAGTTTGAGGGGAGGGAATCGGCCCCAGCATTTT. Translation: CASSLRGGNRPQHF.